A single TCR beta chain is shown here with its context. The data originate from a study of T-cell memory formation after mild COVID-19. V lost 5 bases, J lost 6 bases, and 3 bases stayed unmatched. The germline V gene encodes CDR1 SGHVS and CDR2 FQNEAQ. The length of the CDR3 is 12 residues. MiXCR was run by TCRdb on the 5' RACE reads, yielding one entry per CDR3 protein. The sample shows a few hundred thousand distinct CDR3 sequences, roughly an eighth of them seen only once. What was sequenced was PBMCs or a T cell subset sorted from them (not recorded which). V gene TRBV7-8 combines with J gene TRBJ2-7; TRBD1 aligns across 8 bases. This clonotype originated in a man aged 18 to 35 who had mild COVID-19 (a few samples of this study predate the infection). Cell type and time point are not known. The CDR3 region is CASSLQGVEQYF. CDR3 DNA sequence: TGTGCCAGCAGCCTACAGGGGGTCGAGCAGTACTTC.